The next 12 T cell receptor beta chains were all read from a single sample in a study of OX40 agonist ivuxolimab in advanced cancers. Profiled with immunoSEQ multiplex PCR; TCRdb holds only in-frame clones, not every one. The sample holds about 41,000 clones, less than 85% seen once. The sequenced sample was CD4+ or CD8+ T cells sorted from blood, obtained in a trial of the OX40 agonist ivuxolimab. The receptors were gathered from an adult with an advanced solid tumor such as melanoma, head and neck, liver or kidney cancer.

The CDR3 protein is CASSQPMQGAGNTIYF. CDR3 nucleotide sequence: TGTGCCAGCAGCCAACCAATGCAAGGGGCTGGAAACACCATATATTTT. The chain recombines TRBV7-2 with TRBJ1-3; TRBD1 might be the D (5 bases). The CDR3 has 16 residues. V was shortened by 5 bases and J by 2 bases, with 16 bases between the two germline ends. Germline lookup yields CDR1 SGHTA and CDR2 FQGNSA. Using reference TRBV7-2 and TRBJ1-3 for the parts outside the CDR3, the full variable domain is GAGVSQSPSNKVTEKGKDVELRCDPISGHTALYWYRQSLGQGLEFLIYFQGNSAPDKSGLPSDRFSAERTGGSVSTLTIQRTQQEDSAVYLCASSQPMQGAGNTIYFGEGSWLTVV.

The chain recombines TRBV2 with TRBJ1-1, with no clear D. V gave up 1 base and J gave up 5 bases, with 8 bases separating them. This CDR3 region has 13 residues. Germline-derived CDR1 and CDR2 are SNHLY and FYNNEI. CDR3 DNA: TGTGCCAGCAGTGAAGGGGGAGAGACTGAAGCTTTCTTT. It encodes CASSEGGETEAFF.

The V call is TRBV5-1, the J call TRBJ1-1, with a tentative D call TRBD1 (5 bases). Germline CDR1 reads SGHRS; CDR2 reads YFSETQ. V was trimmed by 5 bases and J by 5 bases, leaving 16 bases between them. The CDR3 is made up of 14 amino acids. The CDR3 bases are TGCGCCAGCAGGAGATGGGGGTCGGGAACTGAAGCTTTCTTT. Its translation: CASRRWGSGTEAFF.

This clone is a singleton in its sample. The V and J genes are TRBV10-3 and TRBJ1-1; D gene uncertain. V was pared by 10 bases and J by 1 base, with 10 bases between. Germline V gene lookup returns CDR1 ENHRY and CDR2 SYGVKD. The CDR3 has 12 residues. The CDR3 coding sequence is TGTGCCACAGCGCCCCGGAACACTGAAGCTTTCTTT. It translates to CATAPRNTEAFF.

Regarding this clone: A read error may account for a junction end that differs from germline. The V and J genes are TRBV30 and TRBJ2-3, with 7 bases matching TRBD2. CDR1 is GTSNPN and CDR2 is SVGIG in the germline V gene (reference sequence). The CDR3 consists of 13 residues. CDR3 sequence reads: CAWTASGTNTRYF. The DNA of the CDR3 is TGTGCCTGGACGGCTAGCGGAACCAATACGCGGTATTTT.

J is TRBJ2-2 and V is TRBV7-2; TRBD2 is a possible D gene (6 bases). CDR3 size: 16 residues. Trimming removed 2 bases from V and 7 bases from J, with 17 bases in between. Germline V gives CDR1 SGHTA, CDR2 FQGNSA. This chain's CDR3 is CASSLTARLGRGELFF. The CDR3 region has the DNA TGTGCCAGCAGCTTAACGGCGAGACTAGGACGCGGGGAGCTGTTTTTT.

This chain connects TRBV7-2 to TRBJ1-2; D gene ambiguous. Looked up from germline, CDR1 is SGHTA and CDR2 is FQGNSA. Trimming took 3 bases from V and 3 from J, leaving 11 bases between them. The CDR3 totals 14 residues. CDR3 nucleotides: TGTGCCAGCAGCTTTGATGCGCAGGACTATGGCTACACCTTC. It encodes CASSFDAQDYGYTF.

The rearrangement links TRBV5-6 to TRBJ2-7; the D is unclear. The V and J ends lost 2 bases and 2 bases respectively, with 11 bases between them. The CDR3 loop spans 14 amino acids. Per the germline V gene, CDR1 is SGHDT and CDR2 is YYEEEE. The CDR3 DNA reads TGTGCCAGCAGCTTCCTGGCAGGAACCTACGAGCAGTACTTC. Its translation: CASSFLAGTYEQYF.

The rearrangement links TRBV4-3 to TRBJ1-1, with D maybe TRBD1 (5 bases). Germline V CDR1 and CDR2: LGHNA, YSLEER. With 1 base removed from V and 0 bases from J, the gap between germline ends came to 21 bases. The CDR3 is 19 amino acids. The CDR3 sequence is CASSQGPALGGTMNTEAFF. CDR3 nucleotide sequence: TGCGCCAGCAGCCAAGGCCCGGCCCTGGGGGGAACCATGAACACTGAAGCTTTCTTT.

The gene calls are TRBV7-2 and TRBJ2-7; D may correspond to TRBD1 or TRBD2 (5 bases each). Trimming took off 5 bases at V and 4 bases at J, with 15 bases between the two ends. The CDR3 runs 14 residues. The V gene's germline CDR1 is SGHTA and CDR2 FQGNSA. The CDR3: CASSRDELAYEQYF. Here the CDR3 DNA reads TGTGCCAGCAGCCGGGACGAGTTGGCATACGAGCAGTACTTC.

V usage is TRBV9 and J usage is TRBJ1-1, with D perhaps matching TRBD1 (6 bases). The V end lost 0 bases, the J end lost 0 bases, and 18 bases lay between the germline ends. This CDR3 comprises 18 residues. Germline V gene lookup returns CDR1 SGDLS and CDR2 YYNGEE. CDR3 DNA: TGTGCCAGCAGCGTAGAAGGGAACAGGGTCTCCATGAACACTGAAGCTTTCTTT. Translation gives CASSVEGNRVSMNTEAFF.

This clone was seen a single time. The J gene is TRBJ1-2, the V gene TRBV7-2, with 10 bases matching TRBD1. CDR1 is SGHTA and CDR2 is FQGNSA in the germline V gene. The length of the CDR3 is 18 residues. V gave up 0 bases and J gave up 2 bases; unmatched junction bases: 9. The CDR3 is CASSLAPTGTGVNYGYTF. CDR3 DNA sequence: TGTGCCAGCAGCTTAGCTCCGACCGGGACAGGGGTAAACTATGGCTACACCTTC.